A single sample gave rise to the 13 T cell receptor beta chains below, sequenced in a study of T cells in Graves' hyperthyroidism and ophthalmopathy. TCR beta CDR3 sequences were amplified from RNA transcripts. The primer set for the first-round RT-PCR of the TCR CDR3 was HTBI. TCRdb re-called the multiplex PCR reads with MiXCR, one entry per CDR3 protein. In the table there are hundreds of thousands of distinct CDR3 sequences, 15% to 20% of which are singletons. Sequencing was performed on blood. All receptors come from a woman younger than 45 with Graves' hyperthyroidism.

CDR3 sequence reads: CASSPGGHGYTF. CDR3 sequence (DNA): TGTGCCAGCAGCCCAGGGGGACATGGCTACACCTTC. The chain has TRBV7-9 and TRBJ1-2; TRBD1 agrees at 7 bases. The CDR3 has 12 residues. Germline V gene data show CDR1 as SEHNR and CDR2 as FQNEAQ (reference sequence). V lost 5 bases and J lost 6; bases outside the gene matches: 3. Complete variable domain (other parts from reference TRBV7-9 and TRBJ1-2): DTGVSQNPRHKITKRGQNVTFRCDPISEHNRLYWYRQTLGQGPEFLTYFQNEAQLEKSRLLSDRFSAERPKGSFSTLEIQRTEQGDSAMYLCASSPGGHGYTFGSGTRLTVV.

In its sample, this clonotype was seen a few times. This sequence joins TRBV6-1 and TRBJ1-5, with D hard to call. V was shortened by 0 bases and J by 6 bases, with 12 bases between the two germline ends. Germline V lookup: CDR1 MNHNS, CDR2 SASEGT. The CDR3 sequence is 15 residues long. This chain's CDR3 is CASSEAEGLGQPQHF. The CDR3 bases are TGTGCCAGCAGTGAAGCAGAGGGATTGGGTCAGCCCCAGCATTTT.

This clonotype was observed at least ten times. This CDR3 reads CASSLTDFGELFF. The DNA for the CDR3 is TGTGCCAGCAGCTTAACAGATTTCGGGGAGCTGTTTTTT. V is TRBV11-2 and J is TRBJ2-2; no clear D gene. V lost 2 bases and J 7 bases, leaving 8 bases between the germline ends. Per germline, CDR1 SGHAT and CDR2 FQNNGV. CDR3 length equals 13 residues.

With regard to this clonotype: Given the absence of the conserved phenylalanine or tryptophan at the CDR3 end, a read error is likely. The chain employs TRBV27 and TRBJ1-5, with 8 bases aligning to TRBD1. Per the germline V gene, CDR1 is MNHEY and CDR2 is SMNVEV (reference sequence). After removal of 5 bases from V and 5 bases from J, the junction contained 11 bases not matched to a gene. This CDR3 contains 16 residues. Written as DNA, the CDR3 is TGTGCCAGCAGTGAAGGGGGGGACAGGATTTATCAGCCCCAGCATGTT. Residues: CASSEGGDRIYQPQHV.

This clonotype was seen a few times. The gene calls are TRBV9 and TRBJ2-1, with TRBD2 matching over 11 bases. The CDR3 consists of 18 residues. Per the germline V gene, CDR1 is SGDLS and CDR2 is YYNGEE. The junction had 8 bases not matched to a gene; V was cut back by 3 bases and J by 0 bases. DNA of the CDR3: TGTGCCAGCAGCGGTCTAGCGGGAGGAGGCCCCTCCTACAATGAGCAGTTCTTC. It is translated as CASSGLAGGGPSYNEQFF.

Ten or more counts support this clonotype. The chain links TRBV5-5 to TRBJ1-1; 10 bases line up with TRBD1. CDR3 length equals 16 residues. Unmatched junction bases numbered 12, after V lost 5 bases and J lost 5 bases. Germline loops: CDR1 SGHKS, CDR2 YYEKEE (reference sequence). The CDR3 nucleotides read TGTGCCAGCAGGCGTAGGACAGGGGGGGGTTTGACTGAAGCTTTCTTT. It encodes CASRRRTGGGLTEAFF.

This chain joins TRBV9 and TRBJ2-7, with D perhaps matching TRBD2 (6 bases). CDR3 length: 15 residues. Germline CDR1 reads SGDLS; CDR2 reads YYNGEE. The V end was cut by 3 bases, the J end by 2 bases, with 15 bases between. The chain's CDR3 is CASSESGTPTYEQYF. CDR3 DNA: TGTGCCAGCAGCGAATCCGGGACTCCTACCTACGAGCAGTACTTC.

This clonotype showed up just a few times. This rearrangement joins TRBV24-1 to TRBJ2-3; a possible D gene is TRBD1 (6 bases). The CDR3 consists of 18 residues. V lost 3 bases to trimming and J lost 0 bases, with 18 bases between them. Per germline, CDR1 KGHDR and CDR2 SFDVKD. The chain's CDR3 is CATSDPGQTYSSTDTQYF. In DNA form, the CDR3 reads TGTGCCACCAGTGATCCCGGACAGACCTACTCTAGCACAGATACGCAGTATTTT.

This clonotype was counted at least ten times. The J gene is TRBJ1-2, the V gene TRBV28; no definite D call. CDR3 size: 15 residues. The ends were cut back, 6 bases at V and 5 bases at J, with 19 bases in the middle. Per the germline V gene, CDR1 is MDHEN and CDR2 is SYDVKM. The CDR3 DNA reads TGTGCCAGCAGACCCACCGGGTCGATGGGGTATGGCTACACCTTC. It is translated as CASRPTGSMGYGYTF.

The sample holds many counts of this clonotype. This chain uses TRBV3-1 with TRBJ2-2; no reliable D call. The CDR3 sequence is 13 residues long. The germline V gene has CDR1 LGHDT and CDR2 YNNKEL (reference sequence). Trimming took off 1 base at V and 3 bases at J, with 3 bases between the two ends. The CDR3 is CASSQGYTGELFF. CDR3 DNA sequence: TGTGCCAGCAGCCAAGGTTACACCGGGGAGCTGTTTTTT.

V is TRBV27 and J is TRBJ2-5, with D perhaps TRBD1 (5 bases). V lost 4 bases and J lost 4, with 22 bases in between. The germline V gene has CDR1 MNHEY and CDR2 SMNVEV (reference sequence). This CDR3 region has 17 residues. The CDR3 nucleotides are TGTGCCAGCAGTTCCACTCCCCCCCAGGGTAGGAGAGAGACCCAGTACTTC. Protein sequence: CASSSTPPQGRRETQYF.

This clonotype has a count of ten or more. This chain links TRBV12-3 or TRBV12-4 with TRBJ2-7; TRBD1 is a possible D gene (5 bases). V lost 5 bases, J lost 3 bases, and 14 bases lay in between. The CDR3 sequence is 14 residues long. CDR3 sequence reads: CASSIGRGYYEQYF. The CDR3, as DNA: TGTGCCAGCAGTATTGGTAGGGGTTACTACGAGCAGTACTTC.

The rearrangement uses TRBV4-1 and TRBJ2-3; TRBD2 matches 8 bases. This CDR3 spans 16 amino acids. Germline trimming cut 6 bases from V and 4 bases from J; bases unmatched to any gene: 12. Germline V gene sequence: CDR1 MGHRA, CDR2 YSYEKL. In nucleotides, the CDR3 is TGCGCCAGCAGGTTCACACTAGCGGAGAGGTCAGATACGCAGTATTTT. Its protein product is CASRFTLAERSDTQYF.